This TCR beta chain was sequenced during a study of cytomegalovirus exposure and HLA in healthy donors. Donors showed nominal health when sampled, although they likely had unrecorded immune exposures. The CDR3 contains 14 residues. Germline V CDR1 and CDR2: SGHRS, YFSETQ. V was cut by 2 bases and J by 0 bases, with 6 bases left in between. Primers: 60 Vbeta forward and 13 Jbeta reverse. The assay was immunoSEQ multiplex PCR, and TCRdb's table has in-frame clones only and misses some. The sample contains some 160,000 clones, 78% of which appear only once. General study findings and limits: The study flagged about 150 TCR beta chains as cytomegalovirus-associated.

Details on this clone: The antigen is unknown.

The chain recombines TRBV5-1 with TRBJ1-3, with D unclear. The source is a middle-aged woman in good health and CMV-seropositive. The sequenced sample was PBMCs. The CDR3 bases are TGCGCCAGCAGCTTTAGCACCTCTGGAAACACCATATATTTT. Translation: CASSFSTSGNTIYF.